The 18 T cell receptor beta chains below come from one sample, sequenced in a study of naive and memory T cell subsets. Both TRBC1 and TRBC2 were covered by a beta constant-region primer of two equimolar oligonucleotides. The ligated cDNA underwent four PCR rounds using SP2 and nested alpha and beta constant-region primers. TCRdb re-derived calls from the UMI-ligation and nested PCR reads in MiXCR, one entry per CDR3 protein. The sample contains tens of thousands of distinct CDR3 sequences, about 8.2% of which appear only once. The sequencing input was naive CD8+ T cells from blood. The receptors come from a human donor in good health.

This clonotype was counted a few times. The chain carries TRBV4-3 and TRBJ2-7, with a weak D call TRBD1 (6 bases). This CDR3 has 15 residues. Trimming took off 1 base at V and 6 bases at J, with 16 bases between the two ends. Germline-derived CDR1 and CDR2 are LGHNA and YSLEER. CDR3 in amino acids: CASSQAQGSRAEQYF. CDR3 nucleotide sequence: TGCGCCAGCAGCCAAGCCCAGGGGTCCCGGGCCGAGCAGTACTTC.

In this sample, this clonotype turned up a few times. V gene TRBV5-1 combines with J gene TRBJ2-3, with 9 positions matching TRBD2. J gave up 4 bases and V 6 bases, and 6 bases lay outside the gene matches. In germline, CDR1 is SGHRS, CDR2 YFSETQ. CDR3 length: 14 amino acids. CDR3 residues: CASNEREVSDTQYF. The CDR3 DNA reads TGCGCCAGCAACGAGCGGGAGGTGTCAGATACGCAGTATTTT.

This clonotype was seen repeatedly, ten times or more. V gene TRBV24-1 combines with J gene TRBJ2-1, with D possibly TRBD1 on 6 matching bases. Trimming removed 4 bases at V and 7 bases at J, with 10 bases between. This CDR3 is 13 amino acids long. Germline CDR1 is KGHDR and CDR2 is SFDVKD. CDR3 sequence (DNA): TGTGCCACCAGTGACTTCAGGGGTAATGAGCAGTTCTTC. Amino acids: CATSDFRGNEQFF.

The chain is built from TRBV29-1 and TRBJ1-2, with TRBD1 matching over 8 bases. Looked up from germline, CDR1 is SQVTM and CDR2 is ANQGSEA. This CDR3 is built from 15 residues. The trim removed 3 bases at V and 1 base at J, leaving 7 bases unmatched. The CDR3 DNA follows: TGCAGCGTTGATAATCTCGACAGGGGTAACTATGGCTACACCTTC. It codes for CSVDNLDRGNYGYTF.

V and J are TRBV29-1 and TRBJ2-1, with D possibly called TRBD1 or TRBD2 (5 bases each). Germline V CDR1 and CDR2: SQVTM, ANQGSEA. V lost 1 base and J lost 0, with 10 bases in between. CDR3 length equals 15 residues. The CDR3 nucleotides read TGCAGCGTTGAAGGGGACGCGAGCTCCTACAATGAGCAGTTCTTC. Translating it yields CSVEGDASSYNEQFF.

A few counts support this clonotype. This chain connects TRBV9 to TRBJ2-1, with no clear D. The V end lost 0 bases, the J end lost 8 bases, and 9 bases lay between the germline ends. The CDR3 totals 13 residues. Germline CDR1 and CDR2: SGDLS and YYNGEE. DNA of the CDR3: TGTGCCAGCAGCGTAGGGCTAGTTTATGAGCAGTTCTTC. It yields the protein CASSVGLVYEQFF.

V and J are TRBV4-1 and TRBJ2-1; weak D call: TRBD1 (6 bases). From germline, CDR1 is MGHRA and CDR2 YSYEKL. This CDR3 is built from 13 residues. This CDR3 reads CAGAQGRGWEQFF. The CDR3 DNA follows: TGCGCGGGGGCACAAGGCAGGGGTTGGGAGCAGTTCTTC.

This clonotype turned up a few times. The rearrangement joins TRBV9 to TRBJ1-5, with TRBD1 identical over 7 bases. Trimming at V came to 7 bases and at J to 4 bases, leaving 8 bases not matched to a gene. This CDR3 region has 14 residues. Germline lookup yields CDR1 SGDLS and CDR2 YYNGEE. The CDR3 here is CASSPTGLNQPQHF. The DNA for the CDR3 is TGTGCCAGCTCCCCGACAGGGCTAAATCAGCCCCAGCATTTT.

This clonotype was counted at least ten times. The CDR3 region has the DNA TGTGCCAGCAGTTCGGCGCGGGAGAAGATAGATACGCAGTATTTT. Translating it yields CASSSAREKIDTQYF. The chain uses TRBV27 and TRBJ2-3; 7 bases line up with TRBD2. The CDR3 contains 15 residues. Trimming at V came to 4 bases and at J to 5 bases, leaving 9 bases not matched to a gene. Germline assignment: CDR1 MNHEY and CDR2 SMNVEV (reference sequence).

The J gene is TRBJ2-7, the V gene TRBV4-3; D may be TRBD2 (5 bases). Germline lookup yields CDR1 LGHNA and CDR2 YSLEER. The CDR3 is 14 residues long. V dropped 1 base and J dropped 3 bases, with 10 bases sitting between them. CDR3 loop: CASSQGTGNYEQYF. In DNA form, the CDR3 reads TGCGCCAGCAGCCAAGGGACCGGGAACTACGAGCAGTACTTC.

In this sample, this clonotype turned up a few times. The chain uses TRBV12-3 or TRBV12-4 and TRBJ2-7, with 9 bases lining up with TRBD1. This CDR3 spans 14 amino acids. V shed 6 bases and J 5 bases; nucleotides not matched to a gene: 8. CDR3 amino acids: CASSIGQGLNEQYF. CDR3 nucleotides: TGTGCCAGCAGCATCGGACAGGGGTTGAACGAGCAGTACTTC.

The V call is TRBV2, the J call TRBJ1-1; D not resolved. Germline V lookup: CDR1 SNHLY, CDR2 FYNNEI. The CDR3 length is 14 residues. V dropped 4 bases and J dropped 3 bases, with 12 bases sitting between them. CDR3 loop: CASSVPYRDTEAFF. The DNA for the CDR3 is TGTGCCAGCAGTGTTCCGTATAGGGACACTGAAGCTTTCTTT.

This clonotype was observed many times. V and J are TRBV4-3 and TRBJ2-7; D call uncertain. Germline-derived CDR1 and CDR2 are LGHNA and YSLEER. This CDR3 contains 15 residues. V was shortened by 1 base and J by 1 base, with 11 bases between the two germline ends. The CDR3 protein is CASSQGGWASYEQYF. DNA for the CDR3: TGCGCCAGCAGCCAAGGAGGTTGGGCATCCTACGAGCAGTACTTC.

A word on this clonotype: A much larger clone lies a single base off, so this may be a read error. The chain combines TRBV12-3 or TRBV12-4 with TRBJ2-2; D possibly corresponds to TRBD2 (7 bases). The CDR3 length is 15 residues. Deletions cut 6 bases from V and 5 bases from J, with 16 bases between. The chain's CDR3 is CASRSGGRETGELFF. In DNA, the CDR3 is TGTGCCAGCAGATCCGGGGGGCGGGAGACCGGGGAGCTGTTTTTT.

The sample holds a few counts of this clonotype. J is TRBJ2-1 and V is TRBV2; 9 bases are a match to TRBD2. V lost 10 bases to trimming and J lost 1 base; unmatched junction nucleotides: 11. The germline V gene has CDR1 SNHLY and CDR2 FYNNEI. This CDR3 has 16 amino acids. The CDR3 coding sequence is TGTGCCACCCTAACCGGGACTAGCCTTTCCTACAATGAGCAGTTCTTC. Translation: CATLTGTSLSYNEQFF.

The chain has TRBV7-7 and TRBJ2-7; possible D gene TRBD2, 5 bases. V was shortened by 4 bases and J by 5 bases, with 12 bases between the two germline ends. Per the germline V gene, CDR1 is SSHAT and CDR2 is FNYEAQ (reference sequence). This CDR3 has 13 residues. The CDR3 DNA follows: TGTGCCAGCAGCTACGTGTGGGGAGACGAGCAGTACTTC. Its protein product is CASSYVWGDEQYF. The variable domain in full, with the rest retrieved from reference TRBV7-7 and TRBJ2-7, is GAGVSQSPRYKVTKRGQDVTLRCDPISSHATLYWYQQALGQGPEFLTYFNYEAQPDKSGLPSDRFSAERPEGSISTLTIQRTEQRDSAMYRCASSYVWGDEQYFGPGTRLTVT.

This clonotype was seen a few times. The chain carries TRBV20-1 and TRBJ2-4; 7 nucleotides match TRBD1. The CDR3 has 16 residues. The germline gives CDR1 DFQATT, CDR2 SNEGSKA (reference sequence). The trim removed 0 bases at V and 2 bases at J, leaving 7 bases unmatched. CDR3 in amino acids: CSAREDRDNPKNIQYF. The CDR3 DNA sequence: TGCAGTGCTAGAGAAGACAGGGACAACCCCAAAAACATTCAGTACTTC.

V is TRBV29-1 and J is TRBJ2-7; 9 nucleotides agree with TRBD2. The germline V gene encodes CDR1 SQVTM and CDR2 ANQGSEA. J was trimmed by 1 base and V by 4 bases; bases with no gene match: 2. The CDR3 contains 13 residues. Written as DNA, the CDR3 is TGCAGCGTTGTAACTAGCGGGTCCTACGAGCAGTACTTC. Translated, it gives CSVVTSGSYEQYF.